Below, 25 T cell receptor beta chains from the same sample are listed, as sequenced in a study of patients and donors after allogeneic stem cell transplantation. MiXCR was run by TCRdb on the RT-PCR reads, yielding one entry per CDR3 protein. In the table there are about 160,000 distinct CDR3 sequences, nearly 25% of which are singletons. Sequences were obtained from blood, either unsorted or a sorted T cell fraction (not recorded which). These receptors all stem from a human donor who was either an allogeneic HSCT recipient or a stem cell or donor lymphocyte infusion donor (not recorded which). It is not recorded whose cells these are; they may come from a transplant donor.

The gene calls are TRBV14 and TRBJ2-2; D is undetermined. CDR1 SGHDN and CDR2 FVKESK come from the germline V gene. Trimming cost V 4 bases and J 4 bases, with 7 bases left between them. The CDR3 covers 13 residues. DNA for the CDR3: TGTGCCAGCAGCCTTCAAGGCACCGGGGAGCTGTTTTTT. Translation: CASSLQGTGELFF.

This clonotype appeared a single time. The chain links TRBV20-1 to TRBJ2-2, with TRBD2 identical over 7 bases. Germline lookup yields CDR1 DFQATT and CDR2 SNEGSKA (reference sequence). V was clipped by 5 bases and J by 7 bases; unmatched bases: 1. This CDR3 region has 11 residues. This CDR3 is CSAPGGGELFF. CDR3 nucleotides: TGCAGTGCTCCGGGAGGCGGGGAGCTGTTTTTT.

V gene TRBV7-9 combines with J gene TRBJ1-4, with a possible D match to TRBD1 (5 bases). V was shortened by 1 base and J by 7 bases, with 13 bases between the two germline ends. Per the germline V gene, CDR1 is SEHNR and CDR2 is FQNEAQ (reference sequence). CDR3 length equals 15 residues. The CDR3 sequence: CASSLGGKRPEKLFF. CDR3 nucleotide sequence: TGTGCCAGCAGCTTAGGGGGGAAGAGGCCTGAAAAACTGTTTTTT.

This clonotype was counted between two and nine times. V and J are TRBV6-6 and TRBJ2-1; 8 nucleotides line up with TRBD2. Per the germline V gene, CDR1 is MNHNY and CDR2 is SVGAGI (reference sequence). Losses at the gene ends were 1 base for V and 5 bases for J; bases not matched to a gene: 4. The CDR3 sequence is 15 residues long. CDR3 protein: CASSYWTSNDNEQFF. For the CDR3, the DNA is TGTGCCAGCAGTTACTGGACTAGCAACGACAATGAGCAGTTCTTC.

This clonotype was seen many times. This rearrangement joins TRBV29-1 to TRBJ1-2; weak D call: TRBD1 (5 bases). With 4 bases removed from V and 4 bases from J, the gap between germline ends came to 13 bases. Per the germline V gene, CDR1 is SQVTM and CDR2 is ANQGSEA. The CDR3 contains 13 residues. The CDR3 bases are TGCAGCGTTGTTTGGGGCCTTGCCTATGGCTACACCTTC. Its protein product is CSVVWGLAYGYTF.

V and J are TRBV5-1 and TRBJ2-5, with a possible D match to TRBD1 (5 bases). The CDR3 is 14 residues long. V gave up 6 bases and J gave up 3 bases, with 15 bases separating them. The germline V gene has CDR1 SGHRS and CDR2 YFSETQ. CDR3 DNA sequence: TGCGCCAGCACTTCAGGGAATTGGGAAGAGACCCAGTACTTC. Protein product: CASTSGNWEETQYF.

This clonotype was seen repeatedly, ten times or more. The V gene is TRBV12-3 or TRBV12-4, the J gene TRBJ2-1; the D gene could be TRBD1 or TRBD2 (6 bases each). V lost 3 bases and J lost 8, with 11 bases in between. The length of the CDR3 is 13 residues. The CDR3 region has the DNA TGTGCCAGCAGTTTGGGGGGCGGCGATGAGCAGTTCTTC. Its translation: CASSLGGGDEQFF.

This chain links TRBV4-3 with TRBJ2-5; 11 nucleotides match TRBD1. J was trimmed by 5 bases and V by 3 bases; bases with no gene match: 14. The CDR3 loop spans 18 amino acids. Germline V gene data show CDR1 as LGHNA and CDR2 as YSLEER. Here the CDR3 reads CASSQRVFLDRGLETQYF. CDR3 DNA: TGCGCCAGCAGCCAGCGGGTTTTTCTGGACAGGGGGCTGGAGACCCAGTACTTC.

The genes are TRBV4-1 and TRBJ2-7, with D perhaps matching TRBD1 or TRBD2 (6 bases each). V shed 1 base and J shed 6 bases, with 16 bases lying between them. This CDR3 is built from 15 residues. The V gene's germline CDR1 is MGHRA and CDR2 YSYEKL. CDR3 sequence reads: CASSQVLTGAFEQYF. The CDR3 DNA sequence: TGCGCCAGCAGCCAAGTTTTGACGGGGGCCTTCGAGCAGTACTTC.

This clonotype turned up a few times. The genes are TRBV7-2 and TRBJ1-2; TRBD1 is a possible D gene (6 bases). Germline values: CDR1 SGHTA, CDR2 FQGNSA. Trimming stripped 4 bases from V and 1 base from J, with 10 bases between. CDR3 length: 14 residues. The chain's CDR3 is CASSSTGINYGYTF. The CDR3 DNA is TGTGCCAGCAGCTCGACAGGAATTAACTATGGCTACACCTTC.

In its sample, this clonotype was seen many times. The rearrangement uses TRBV5-1 and TRBJ1-1; 7 bases match TRBD1. The CDR3 sequence is 16 residues long. V gave up 6 bases and J gave up 4 bases; unmatched junction bases: 15. Germline CDR1 SGHRS, CDR2 YFSETQ. The CDR3 bases are TGCGCCAGCACCTCATCAGCACAGGGGCCCAGCACTGAAGCTTTCTTT. Protein product: CASTSSAQGPSTEAFF.

This sequence joins TRBV20-1 and TRBJ2-3; no firm D call. V dropped 1 base and J dropped 6 bases, with 11 bases sitting between them. The CDR3 covers 13 residues. The germline CDR1 and CDR2 sequences are DFQATT and SNEGSKA (reference sequence). This CDR3 is CSARAPPSDTQYF. CDR3 nucleotide sequence: TGCAGTGCTAGAGCCCCACCTTCGGATACGCAGTATTTT.

This clonotype showed up just a few times. This chain links TRBV5-1 with TRBJ1-4, with 7 bases that match TRBD1. V dropped 3 bases and J dropped 7; count of bases not matched to a gene: 6. Germline V lookup: CDR1 SGHRS, CDR2 YFSETQ. The CDR3 is 14 amino acids. This CDR3 is CASSSQGNFEKLFF. The CDR3 coding sequence is TGCGCCAGCAGCTCACAGGGGAATTTTGAAAAACTGTTTTTT.

V and J are TRBV12-3 or TRBV12-4 and TRBJ1-5; 7 nucleotides agree with TRBD1. Germline trimming cut 2 bases from V and 5 bases from J; bases unmatched to any gene: 6. This CDR3 spans 15 amino acids. The CDR3 DNA is TGTGCCAGCAGTTTAAAGGGGGCGGTTTATCAGCCCCAGCATTTT. Encoded protein: CASSLKGAVYQPQHF.

The rearrangement links TRBV12-3 or TRBV12-4 to TRBJ1-2, with TRBD1 as a possible D gene (5 bases). Trimming left V 0 bases short and J 8 bases short, with 16 bases between. The CDR3 runs 15 residues. The CDR3 loop reads CASSLAVPGQGGYTF. CDR3 sequence (DNA): TGTGCCAGCAGTTTAGCGGTCCCGGGGCAAGGCGGCTACACCTTC.

The V call is TRBV7-2, the J call TRBJ2-1, with 8 bases identical to TRBD2. Germline-derived CDR1 and CDR2 are SGHTA and FQGNSA. The CDR3 runs to 15 residues. V lost 1 base to trimming and J lost 4 bases; unmatched junction nucleotides: 3. The CDR3 loop is CASSLVSGVYNEQFF. CDR3 DNA: TGTGCCAGCAGCTTAGTTAGCGGGGTATACAATGAGCAGTTCTTC. Full variable domain (missing parts from reference TRBV7-2 and TRBJ2-1): GAGVSQSPSNKVTEKGKDVELRCDPISGHTALYWYRQSLGQGLEFLIYFQGNSAPDKSGLPSDRFSAERTGGSVSTLTIQRTQQEDSAVYLCASSLVSGVYNEQFFGPGTRLTVL.

The chain recombines TRBV6-1 with TRBJ1-5; 11 positions agree with TRBD1. Per germline, CDR1 MNHNS and CDR2 SASEGT. V shed 6 bases, J shed 0 bases, and the junction held 7 bases outside the gene matches. The CDR3 runs to 17 residues. For the CDR3, the DNA is TGTGCCAGCAGGGCCGGGACAGGGGGGGATAGCAATCAGCCCCAGCATTTT. Its protein product is CASRAGTGGDSNQPQHF.

This clonotype was counted at least ten times. The chain is built from TRBV6-5 and TRBJ2-1; 15 bases map to TRBD2. Germline CDR1 and CDR2: MNHEY and SVGAGI. After removal of 4 bases from V and 10 bases from J, the junction contained 8 bases not matched to a gene. The CDR3 contains 16 residues. The CDR3 spells CASSFLGTSGRTEQFF. Written as DNA, the CDR3 is TGTGCCAGCAGTTTCTTAGGGACTAGCGGGAGGACCGAGCAGTTCTTC.

This rearrangement joins TRBV20-1 to TRBJ2-1; D unresolved. The germline gives CDR1 DFQATT, CDR2 SNEGSKA (reference sequence). Trimming left V 8 bases short and J 5 bases short, with 16 bases between. This CDR3 is 13 amino acids long. This CDR3 reads CSPLLSPHNEQFF. The CDR3, as DNA: TGCAGTCCCCTACTTTCCCCCCACAATGAGCAGTTCTTC.

V is TRBV5-6 and J is TRBJ1-2; D is ambiguous. V gave up 2 bases and J gave up 5 bases, with 13 bases separating them. CDR3 size: 14 residues. CDR1 is SGHDT and CDR2 is YYEEEE in the germline V gene. The CDR3 here is CASSLRWQEYGYTF. For the CDR3, the DNA is TGTGCCAGCAGCTTAAGGTGGCAGGAGTATGGCTACACCTTC.

This chain links TRBV20-1 with TRBJ1-4; D remains unclear. The CDR3 extends over 15 amino acids. The germline V and J ends were trimmed by 2 bases and 0 bases, with 10 bases remaining between them. Germline values: CDR1 DFQATT, CDR2 SNEGSKA (reference sequence). As DNA, the CDR3 is TGCAGTGCTAGACCCAGGAGTGCAACTAATGAAAAACTGTTTTTT. Translating it yields CSARPRSATNEKLFF.

This clonotype was observed a few times. The genes are TRBV6-2 or TRBV6-3 and TRBJ2-1; tentatively, D is TRBD1 (6 bases). Germline V gene lookup returns CDR1 MNHEY and CDR2 SVGEGT. Trimming cost V 6 bases and J 0 bases, with 12 bases left between them. The CDR3 is made up of 15 amino acids. DNA of the CDR3: TGTGCCAGCAGCCCGGACAGACCCTCCTACAATGAGCAGTTCTTC. It is translated as CASSPDRPSYNEQFF.

CDR3 region: CASSERTSGAFLFYNEQFF. The CDR3 DNA is TGTGCCAGCTCAGAAAGGACTAGCGGGGCTTTTCTATTCTACAATGAGCAGTTCTTC. This chain connects TRBV18 to TRBJ2-1, with 12 bases matching TRBD2. The length of the CDR3 is 19 residues. V was clipped by 5 bases and J by 3 bases; unmatched bases: 14. Germline CDR1 and CDR2: KGHSH and LQKENI. The entire variable domain, with the rest obtained from reference TRBV18 and TRBJ2-1, is as follows: NAGVMQNPRHLVRRRGQEARLRCSPMKGHSHVYWYRQLPEEGLKFMVYLQKENIIDESGMPKERFSAEFPKEGPSILRIQQVVRGDSAAYFCASSERTSGAFLFYNEQFFGPGTRLTVL.

This clonotype was seen a handful of times. The chain links TRBV5-1 to TRBJ1-6; D might be TRBD1 (5 bases). V lost 4 bases, J lost 9 bases, and 11 bases lay in between. This CDR3 has 13 residues. Germline V gives CDR1 SGHRS, CDR2 YFSETQ. The CDR3 DNA sequence: TGCGCCAGCAGCCTGGCGGGACGTTCACCCCTCCACTTT. Residues: CASSLAGRSPLHF.

In its sample, this clonotype was seen a few times. This rearrangement joins TRBV3-1 to TRBJ2-3; D perhaps matches TRBD2 (5 bases). The CDR3 is 16 residues long. Germline CDR1 and CDR2: LGHDT and YNNKEL (reference sequence). V lost 1 base and J 1 base, leaving 12 bases between the germline ends. The CDR3 DNA reads TGTGCCAGCAGCCAAGGAACCTGGCGGGGCACAGATACGCAGTATTTT. It specifies CASSQGTWRGTDTQYF.